Listed below are T cell receptor beta chains from one sample, sequenced in a study of T-cell memory formation after mild COVID-19. TCRdb itself ran the 5' RACE reads through MiXCR, one entry per CDR3 protein. The sample shows 98,000 or so distinct CDR3 sequences, roughly a sixth of them seen only once. The sequenced sample was PBMCs or a T cell subset sorted from them (not recorded which). These receptors all come from a young man who had mild COVID-19 (a few samples of this study predate the infection). Cell type and time point are not known. CDR3s include the opening cysteine and the closing phenylalanine or tryptophan. The D gene is left open where the match is weak. Clone size, where shown, is once, few, many, or a class for clones that have expanded.

j_call: TRBJ2-7
cdr3_length: 13
d_call: TRBD2
v_call: TRBV20-1
clone_size: -
cdr3_nt: TGCAGTGCTACCGGGACTAGCATCACCGAGCAGTACTTC
cdr3_aa: CSATGTSITEQYF

j_call: TRBJ2-5
cdr3_length: 15
d_call: TRBD2
v_call: TRBV28
clone_size: many
cdr3_nt: TGTGCCAGCAGTTTCCCCTCTGGGACTATAGAGACCCAGTACTTC
cdr3_aa: CASSFPSGTIETQYF

j_call: TRBJ1-4
cdr3_length: 14
d_call: TRBD1
v_call: TRBV11-2
clone_size: -
cdr3_nt: TGTGCCAGCAGCGACAGGGAATCGCCTGGAGGGATGTTTTTT
cdr3_aa: CASSDRESPGGMFF

j_call: TRBJ1-1
cdr3_length: 12
d_call: -
v_call: TRBV6-5
clone_size: few
cdr3_nt: TGTGCCAGCGGGGGGGGGAACACTGAAGCTTTCTTT
cdr3_aa: CASGGGNTEAFF

j_call: TRBJ2-3
cdr3_length: 17
d_call: TRBD2
v_call: TRBV11-2
clone_size: few
cdr3_nt: TGTGCCAGCAGCTGGCGGGGTCGCGGGGGGAAAACAGATACGCAGTATTTT
cdr3_aa: CASSWRGRGGKTDTQYF

j_call: TRBJ2-3
cdr3_length: 15
d_call: -
v_call: TRBV7-6
clone_size: many
cdr3_nt: TGTGCCAGCAGCGGGGCCGGGGGGCGTACAGATACGCAGTATTTT
cdr3_aa: CASSGAGGRTDTQYF

j_call: TRBJ2-1
cdr3_length: 12
d_call: -
v_call: TRBV5-1
clone_size: few
cdr3_nt: TGCGCCAGCAGACTGGAGGGCAATGAGCAGTTCTTC
cdr3_aa: CASRLEGNEQFF

j_call: TRBJ1-1
cdr3_length: 13
d_call: -
v_call: TRBV5-1
clone_size: -
cdr3_nt: TGCGCCAGCAGCGCGGGGGCAAACACTGAAGCTTTCTTT
cdr3_aa: CASSAGANTEAFF

j_call: TRBJ1-5
cdr3_length: 14
d_call: -
v_call: TRBV5-1
clone_size: -
cdr3_nt: TGCGCCAGCAGCTTGATAGTTAGCAATCAGCCCCAGCATTTT
cdr3_aa: CASSLIVSNQPQHF

j_call: TRBJ1-2
cdr3_length: 15
d_call: TRBD1
v_call: TRBV5-1
clone_size: -
cdr3_nt: TGCGCCAGCAGCCTGGGGACAGGGCTAAACTATGGCTACACCTTC
cdr3_aa: CASSLGTGLNYGYTF

j_call: TRBJ1-5
cdr3_length: 14
d_call: -
v_call: TRBV7-9
clone_size: -
cdr3_nt: TGTGCCAGCAGTTTAGACCAGGGTTACGAGCCCCAGCATTTT
cdr3_aa: CASSLDQGYEPQHF

j_call: TRBJ1-2
cdr3_length: 14
d_call: -
v_call: TRBV7-2
clone_size: -
cdr3_nt: TGTGCCAGCAGCGCCCGTGGGGGTTCCTATGGCTACACCTTC
cdr3_aa: CASSARGGSYGYTF

j_call: TRBJ1-1
cdr3_length: 15
d_call: TRBD1
v_call: TRBV6-5
clone_size: -
cdr3_nt: TGTGCCAGCAGCCTCCGTGGGACAGGGGGCTCTATAGCTTTCTTT
cdr3_aa: CASSLRGTGGSIAFF

j_call: TRBJ1-4
cdr3_length: 18
d_call: -
v_call: TRBV7-9
clone_size: -
cdr3_nt: TGTGCCAGCAGTTTTGGGTCTCTTCGATCGGGGACTAATGAAAAACTGTTTTTT
cdr3_aa: CASSFGSLRSGTNEKLFF

j_call: TRBJ1-5
cdr3_length: 15
d_call: -
v_call: TRBV12-3/TRBV12-4
clone_size: -
cdr3_nt: TGTGCCAGCAGTTTCGGAGTCCCGAGCAATCAGCCCCAGCATTTT
cdr3_aa: CASSFGVPSNQPQHF

j_call: TRBJ1-5
cdr3_length: 12
d_call: -
v_call: TRBV6-2/TRBV6-3
clone_size: -
cdr3_nt: TGTGCCAGCAGGGAGGGTGGACAGCCCCAGCATTTT
cdr3_aa: CASREGGQPQHF

j_call: TRBJ1-1
cdr3_length: 13
d_call: -
v_call: TRBV19
clone_size: few
cdr3_nt: TGTGCCAGTAGTATTATGGGGCCTCTCGGAGCTTTCTTT
cdr3_aa: CASSIMGPLGAFF

j_call: TRBJ2-3
cdr3_length: 18
d_call: TRBD1
v_call: TRBV7-2
clone_size: many
cdr3_nt: TGTGCCAGCAGCTTAGATGGGGACAGGGGTATAAGGGCAGATACGCAGTATTTT
cdr3_aa: CASSLDGDRGIRADTQYF

j_call: TRBJ1-2
cdr3_length: 14
d_call: -
v_call: TRBV4-3
clone_size: -
cdr3_nt: TGCGCCAGCAGCCAAGCTCCGGGATCCTATGGCTACACCTTC
cdr3_aa: CASSQAPGSYGYTF

j_call: TRBJ1-5
cdr3_length: 16
d_call: -
v_call: TRBV3-1
clone_size: few
cdr3_nt: TGTGCCAGCAGCCAGAGGGCCGGGATAGGAAATCAGCCCCAGCATTTT
cdr3_aa: CASSQRAGIGNQPQHF

j_call: TRBJ2-2
cdr3_length: 13
d_call: -
v_call: TRBV7-2
clone_size: few
cdr3_nt: TGTGCCAGCAGCCCCAGGTCCCTCGGGGAGCTGTTTTTT
cdr3_aa: CASSPRSLGELFF

j_call: TRBJ1-6
cdr3_length: 14
d_call: -
v_call: TRBV7-2
clone_size: -
cdr3_nt: TGTGCCAGCAGCTTGGTCCCAATGAATTCACCCCTCCACTTT
cdr3_aa: CASSLVPMNSPLHF

j_call: TRBJ2-3
cdr3_length: 13
d_call: -
v_call: TRBV20-1
clone_size: few
cdr3_nt: TGCAGTGCTAGTAGCGCGGTCACAGATACGCAGTATTTT
cdr3_aa: CSASSAVTDTQYF

j_call: TRBJ2-2
cdr3_length: 16
d_call: -
v_call: TRBV11-3
clone_size: -
cdr3_nt: TGTGCCAGCAACGCCGTCGGGCAGGAGGGCACCGGGGAGCTGTTTTTT
cdr3_aa: CASNAVGQEGTGELFF

j_call: TRBJ1-2
cdr3_length: 15
d_call: -
v_call: TRBV4-3
clone_size: -
cdr3_nt: TGCGCCAGCAGCCAGAGAACGGGGAACATCTATGGCTACACCTTC
cdr3_aa: CASSQRTGNIYGYTF

j_call: TRBJ1-2
cdr3_length: 14
d_call: -
v_call: TRBV7-3
clone_size: -
cdr3_nt: TGTGCCAGCAGCTCAGCGGTTGGACATAATGGCTACACCTTC
cdr3_aa: CASSSAVGHNGYTF

j_call: TRBJ2-3
cdr3_length: 14
d_call: -
v_call: TRBV24-1
clone_size: many
cdr3_nt: TGTGCCACTGCTTCTGGTACAGTGGTAGATACGCAGTATTTT
cdr3_aa: CATASGTVVDTQYF

j_call: TRBJ2-2
cdr3_length: 12
d_call: -
v_call: TRBV6-5
clone_size: few
cdr3_nt: TGTGCCAGCAGAACGGTCTCTCGGGAGCTGTTTTTT
cdr3_aa: CASRTVSRELFF

j_call: TRBJ1-3
cdr3_length: 12
d_call: -
v_call: TRBV10-3
clone_size: -
cdr3_nt: TGTGCCATCAGTGAGACCCAGAACACCATATATTTT
cdr3_aa: CAISETQNTIYF